This TCR beta chain was sequenced in a study of control samples from healthy donors and cancer patients. This table comes from immunoSEQ multiplex PCR, and its TCRdb copy is limited to in-frame clones, with some not included. The table records more than 140,000 clones, 91% of them present only once. The sample was blood. This receptor was obtained from a young man in good health.

DNA of the CDR3: TGTGCCAGCAGCTTAGACCAGGGGGGGCCCTATGGCTACACCTTC. It specifies CASSLDQGGPYGYTF. The chain combines TRBV11-2 with TRBJ1-2; 7 bases agree with TRBD1. Germline V lookup: CDR1 SGHAT, CDR2 FQNNGV. V trimming: 0 bases; J trimming: 4 bases; junction bases outside the gene matches: 5. The CDR3 contains 15 residues.